This T cell receptor beta chain is drawn from a study of blood T cell repertoires in COVID-19. Study-wide context: Spain, Italy and the United States supplied samples that represented acute and convalescent COVID-19.

V lost 6 bases to trimming and J lost 1 base, with 15 bases between them. Germline V gene data show CDR1 as KGHSH and CDR2 as LQKENI. The CDR3 spans 15 residues. Per the original methods: Amplification from reference gene primers served as the basis for estimated nucleated cell counts. TCRdb keeps only in-frame clones here, not all; method: immunoSEQ multiplex PCR. The V and J calls and clone size are taken from that table; D and trimming were inferred from the DNA. There are roughly 150,000 clones in the sample; around three quarters occur only once, and around 20% lies in the top ten. The chain couples TRBV18 to TRBJ1-1; D ambiguous. The TCR was taken from a woman aged 70 to 79 in a cohort exposed to, infected with or recovered from COVID-19 (not recorded which). What was sequenced was PBMCs or T cells enriched from blood (not recorded which). CDR3 in amino acids: CASSLGLLGNTEAFF. The CDR3 DNA sequence: TGTGCCAGCTCCCTAGGACTCCTCGGGAACACTGAAGCTTTCTTT.